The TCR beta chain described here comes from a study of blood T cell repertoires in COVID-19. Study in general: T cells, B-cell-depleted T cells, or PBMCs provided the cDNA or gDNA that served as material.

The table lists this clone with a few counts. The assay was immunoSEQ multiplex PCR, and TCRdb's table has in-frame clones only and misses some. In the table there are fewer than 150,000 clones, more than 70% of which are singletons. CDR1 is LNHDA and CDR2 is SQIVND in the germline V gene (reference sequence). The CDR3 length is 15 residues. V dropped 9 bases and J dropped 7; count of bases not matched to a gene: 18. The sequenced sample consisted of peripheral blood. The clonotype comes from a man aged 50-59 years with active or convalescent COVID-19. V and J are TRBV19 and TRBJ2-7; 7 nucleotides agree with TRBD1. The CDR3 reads CASAGTANVVREQYF. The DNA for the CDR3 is TGTGCCAGCGCCGGGACAGCTAATGTAGTACGGGAGCAGTACTTC.